What follows are 22 T cell receptor beta chains derived from one specimen sequenced in a study of early T cells in non-severe SARS-CoV-2 infection. Each CDR3 protein is one row after TCRdb ran MiXCR on the 5' RACE reads. The sample includes about 82,000 distinct CDR3 sequences, around 13% of them seen just once. Material: whole blood. The receptors derive from an adult who was a healthcare worker with PCR-confirmed SARS-CoV-2 infection or an uninfected control (not recorded which).

This clonotype was seen more than once but under ten times. The V gene is TRBV11-2, the J gene TRBJ2-3; perhaps TRBD2 as D (5 bases). V gave up 1 base and J gave up 1 base, with 9 bases separating them. This CDR3 contains 15 residues. CDR1 and CDR2 (germline): SGHAT, FQNNGV. CDR3 coding DNA: TGTGCCAGCAGCTTAGTCGGGGTCGGCACAGATACGCAGTATTTT. Encoded protein: CASSLVGVGTDTQYF.

The chain employs TRBV14 and TRBJ1-1, with 10 bases that match TRBD1. The length of the CDR3 is 14 residues. Trimming removed 0 bases from V and 13 bases from J; junction bases left unmatched: 8. CDR1 SGHDN and CDR2 FVKESK come from the germline V gene. CDR3 sequence: CASSQDGTGVLVFF. DNA for the CDR3: TGTGCCAGCAGCCAAGATGGGACAGGGGTTTTGGTTTTCTTT.

The rearrangement joins TRBV7-2 to TRBJ2-4; tentatively, D is TRBD1 or TRBD2 (5 bases each). CDR3 length: 15 residues. The ends were cut back, 4 bases at V and 10 bases at J, with 20 bases in the middle. CDR1 is SGHTA and CDR2 is FQGNSA in the germline V gene. This CDR3 reads CASSSQAPGTAIQYF. CDR3 sequence (DNA): TGTGCCAGCAGCTCCCAAGCACCCGGGACCGCGATTCAGTACTTC.

This chain joins TRBV18 and TRBJ2-1; D is unclear. The CDR3 consists of 14 residues. The V end was cut by 2 bases, the J end by 0 bases, with 5 bases between. The germline CDR1 and CDR2 sequences are KGHSH and LQKENI. This chain's CDR3 is CASSPSSSYNEQFF. CDR3 DNA: TGTGCCAGCTCACCATCATCCTCCTACAATGAGCAGTTCTTC.

This clonotype has at least ten counts. This chain joins TRBV5-1 and TRBJ2-3; D gene ambiguous. Germline assignment: CDR1 SGHRS and CDR2 YFSETQ. This CDR3 contains 18 residues. Trimming pared 0 bases from V and 5 bases from J, leaving 22 bases between. As DNA, the CDR3 is TGCGCCAGCAGCTTGGTGAGGAGTCGGCGCCAAGGGAAAGATACGCAGTATTTT. This translates into CASSLVRSRRQGKDTQYF.

This clonotype has a count of ten or more. This chain links TRBV29-1 with TRBJ2-7; D may correspond to TRBD1 or TRBD2 (5 bases each). The germline V gene has CDR1 SQVTM and CDR2 ANQGSEA. CDR3 length: 16 amino acids. Trimming removed 0 bases from V and 3 bases from J, with 18 bases in between. CDR3 DNA sequence: TGCAGCGTTGAAGATCGGAGGTCGGCAGGGAACTACGAGCAGTACTTC. Its translation: CSVEDRRSAGNYEQYF.

There are many counts of this clonotype. CDR3 sequence reads: CASSYTLLLAGPLNEQFF. The CDR3 coding sequence is TGTGCCAGCAGTTACACCCTACTGCTAGCGGGACCTCTCAATGAGCAGTTCTTC. The V gene is TRBV6-2 or TRBV6-3, the J gene TRBJ2-1; 9 positions match TRBD2. Germline CDR1 MNHEY, CDR2 SVGEGT. V lost 2 bases, J lost 6 bases, and 14 bases stayed unmatched. The CDR3 extends over 18 amino acids.

This chain links TRBV29-1 with TRBJ2-2, with D possibly TRBD2 on 5 matching bases. CDR3 size: 12 residues. The V gene lost 5 bases and the J gene lost 3 bases, with 7 bases spanning the gap. Germline assignment: CDR1 SQVTM and CDR2 ANQGSEA. CDR3 sequence reads: CSVPGYTGELFF. CDR3 sequence (DNA): TGCAGCGTTCCGGGGTACACCGGGGAGCTGTTTTTT.

This clonotype was observed at least ten times. This rearrangement joins TRBV7-9 to TRBJ2-7, with D possibly being TRBD1 or TRBD2 (5 bases each). Germline V lookup: CDR1 SEHNR, CDR2 FQNEAQ (reference sequence). The length of the CDR3 is 14 residues. The V and J ends lost 5 bases and 6 bases respectively, with 17 bases between them. CDR3 loop: CASSRLLTGTEQYF. CDR3 in DNA: TGTGCCAGCAGCCGCCTTCTCACGGGGACCGAGCAGTACTTC.

This clonotype was counted many times. This chain joins TRBV5-5 and TRBJ1-1; D unresolved. The CDR3 covers 14 residues. Trimming removed 2 bases from V and 1 base from J, with 9 bases in between. Germline values: CDR1 SGHKS, CDR2 YYEKEE (reference sequence). For the CDR3, the DNA is TGTGCCAGCAGCTTACGGGCCCAGAACACTGAAGCTTTCTTT. Its protein is CASSLRAQNTEAFF. Looking up the rest from reference TRBV5-5 and TRBJ1-1 gives the full variable domain: DAGVTQSPTHLIKTRGQQVTLRCSPISGHKSVSWYQQVLGQGPQFIFQYYEKEERGRGNFPDRFSARQFPNYSSELNVNALLLGDSALYLCASSLRAQNTEAFFGQGTRLTVV.

The chain employs TRBV7-9 and TRBJ1-2, with a weak D call TRBD1 (6 bases). CDR3 length equals 12 residues. CDR1 and CDR2 (germline): SEHNR, FQNEAQ (reference sequence). Trimming removed 2 bases from V and 8 bases from J, with 9 bases in between. CDR3 sequence reads: CASSLTGIGYTF. DNA of the CDR3: TGTGCCAGCAGCTTAACAGGGATCGGCTACACCTTC.

The chain uses TRBV7-6 and TRBJ2-7; TRBD2 might be the D (6 bases). The germline gives CDR1 SGHVS, CDR2 FNYEAQ. The V and J ends lost 0 bases and 0 bases respectively, with 9 bases between them. The CDR3 has 15 amino acids. The CDR3 is CASSLAGGASYEQYF. The CDR3 bases are TGTGCCAGCAGCTTAGCGGGGGGTGCCTCCTACGAGCAGTACTTC.

Only a few counts were recorded for this clonotype. The rearrangement links TRBV24-1 to TRBJ1-1; no reliable D call. The CDR3 sequence is 14 residues long. CDR1 and CDR2 (germline): KGHDR, SFDVKD. Trimming removed 8 bases at V and 0 bases at J, with 12 bases between. In nucleotides, the CDR3 is TGTGCCACCACAATCGACCGCGTGAACACTGAAGCTTTCTTT. Amino acids: CATTIDRVNTEAFF.

The chain couples TRBV29-1 to TRBJ1-1; no clear D gene. The CDR3 is 12 amino acids. Germline CDR1 reads SQVTM; CDR2 reads ANQGSEA. V lost 4 bases and J 1 base, leaving 7 bases between the germline ends. The CDR3 nucleotides read TGCAGCGTTGTCTTGGGGAACACTGAAGCTTTCTTT. Protein product: CSVVLGNTEAFF. Based on the CDR3 plus reference TRBV29-1 and TRBJ1-1, the full variable domain is SAVISQKPSRDICQRGTSLTIQCQVDSQVTMMFWYRQQPGQSLTLIATANQGSEATYESGFVIDKFPISRPNLTFSTLTVSNMSPEDSSIYLCSVVLGNTEAFFGQGTRLTVV.

V usage is TRBV27 and J usage is TRBJ2-7; 8 bases line up with TRBD1. Germline loops: CDR1 MNHEY, CDR2 SMNVEV (reference sequence). After removal of 0 bases from V and 2 bases from J, the junction contained 9 bases not matched to a gene. The CDR3 covers 17 residues. This chain's CDR3 is CASSLSVRTGRTYEQYF. In nucleotides, the CDR3 is TGTGCCAGCAGTTTATCAGTAAGGACAGGGCGGACCTACGAGCAGTACTTC.

The table lists this clonotype with many counts. V usage is TRBV4-1 and J usage is TRBJ2-1; D remains ambiguous. CDR3 length: 11 amino acids. Trimming pared 5 bases from V and 3 bases from J, leaving 2 bases between. CDR1 is MGHRA, CDR2 YSYEKL, per germline. CDR3 DNA sequence: TGCGCCAGCAGCAACTACAATGAGCAGTTCTTC. Its protein is CASSNYNEQFF.

Only a few counts were recorded for this clonotype. The chain combines TRBV20-1 with TRBJ2-2; D is undetermined. The CDR3 runs 15 residues. Per the germline V gene, CDR1 is DFQATT and CDR2 is SNEGSKA (reference sequence). Trimming took 3 bases from V and 2 from J, leaving 13 bases between them. The CDR3 nucleotides are TGCAGTGCTAGTTATAGCTCCCCCAACACCGGGGAGCTGTTTTTT. Protein: CSASYSSPNTGELFF.

This clonotype was recorded at least ten times. V gene TRBV7-2 combines with J gene TRBJ1-1; no definite D call. V was clipped by 1 base and J by 7 bases, with 13 bases between them. The CDR3 spans 14 residues. CDR1 and CDR2 from the germline V gene are SGHTA and FQGNSA. CDR3 protein: CASSLVGSESEAFF. CDR3 sequence (DNA): TGTGCCAGCAGCTTAGTCGGGTCGGAGAGTGAAGCTTTCTTT.

Details on this clonotype: This clone may be a read error of a much larger clone one base away. V gene TRBV7-2 combines with J gene TRBJ2-5; the D is unclear. CDR1 and CDR2 (germline): SGHTA, FQGNSA. The CDR3 is 11 amino acids. For the CDR3, the DNA is TGTGTCAGCAGCGTCCGGGAGACCCAGTACTTC. Protein product: CVSSVRETQYF.

The chain joins TRBV6-6 to TRBJ2-3; the match to TRBD1 covers 10 bases. V was clipped by 6 bases and J by 5 bases; unmatched bases: 5. CDR3 length: 14 residues. From germline, CDR1 is MNHNY and CDR2 SVGAGI (reference sequence). The CDR3 bases are TGTGCCAGCAGAGACAGGGGGCGCGGAGATACGCAGTATTTT. As protein: CASRDRGRGDTQYF.

V is TRBV3-1 and J is TRBJ2-5, with 12 bases fitting TRBD2. Germline V lookup: CDR1 LGHDT, CDR2 YNNKEL (reference sequence). V trimming: 7 bases; J trimming: 5 bases; junction bases outside the gene matches: 8. This CDR3 has 15 residues. CDR3 amino acids: CASKRLAGEGETQYF. The CDR3 DNA is TGTGCCAGCAAGCGACTAGCGGGGGAAGGGGAGACCCAGTACTTC.

This clonotype was found many times. The rearrangement joins TRBV10-1 to TRBJ2-7; 7 bases align to TRBD1. The J segment lost 5 bases and the V segment lost 8 bases, leaving 9 bases of the junction unmatched. The V gene's germline CDR1 is WNHNN and CDR2 SYGVQD (reference sequence). CDR3 size: 13 residues. The CDR3 nucleotides are TGCGCCAGCTCCCGGACAGGCGGTAACGAGCAGTACTTC. Encoded protein: CASSRTGGNEQYF.